A single TCR beta chain is shown here with its context. Based on its abundance in the sample, this clonotype is medium-sized (0.01 to 0.1%). Its antigen specificity is not known. Per-nucleotide qualities are absent, and no much larger clonotype sits a single base away. CDR1 and CDR2, looked up from the germline V gene (reference sequence), are SGHNT and YYREEE. From the cysteine through the phenylalanine, the CDR3 covers 17 amino acids. The only DNA kept is the CDR3, 51 bases in frame from the first base. Between the V and J ends, shortened by 6 bases and 4 bases respectively, the junction contains 23 bases. The data originate from a study of early T cells in non-severe SARS-CoV-2 infection (dated by TCRdb to 2020 to 2023). Study-level background: Bulk RNA from unsorted whole blood was used for TCR sequencing, so alpha and beta chains could not be paired.

The method was 5' RACE. The sample was run on a NextSeq 500. Unique molecular identifiers were attached to individual cDNA molecules in the TCR library protocol so that sequencing error and PCR bias could be corrected. Sequencing covered both TCR alpha and beta chains, and within each sample the abundances of alpha and beta sequences were tightly co-correlated. On the study's bioinformatics: Decombinator V4 was used to annotate TCR sequences for V gene, J gene and CDR3. TCRs were defined as expanded if a significant change between any two time points was detected under a Poisson model with p below 0.0001. TCR abundances were normalised to the total number of TCRs sequenced per sample and were expressed as counts per million. TRAV1-2 paired with TRAJ12, TRAJ20 or TRAJ33 defined MAIT TCRs, while TRAV10 paired with TRAJ18 defined iNKT TCRs. A search of VDJdb, accessed on 1 November 2021, was run for TCRs annotated to CMV, EBV and SARS-CoV-2, with TCRs annotated for multiple antigens excluded. TCRdb redid the processing of the public reads, applying fastp at Q25 and MiXCR, and retained in-frame beta chains. Each CDR3 protein appears once, grouped with its most common genes and DNA. TCRdb's processing, not the authors', yielded these V and J calls. A total of roughly 50,000 distinct CDR3 sequences appear in this sample, roughly 9.8% of them only once. The top ten hold roughly 8% of the sample.

Set within a cohort of healthcare workers in London, UK, this nested case-control study involved weekly PCR testing of nasopharyngeal swabs along with blood sampling. Healthcare workers were recruited during the week of the UK lockdown, between 23 and 31 March 2020, and followed weekly for up to roughly 16 weeks. Points the paper makes about the study in general: VDJdb matching was skewed toward anti-spike CD8 responses and likely underestimated virus-specific expansions by missing private and CD4 specificities.

Recombination joined TRBV5-4 with TRBJ2-1; TRBD1 might be the D gene, on 5 matching bases. The receptor was derived from an adult who was a healthcare worker with PCR-confirmed SARS-CoV-2 infection or an uninfected control (not recorded which). Material: whole blood. The CDR3 protein sequence reads: CASTPPLGLDGYNEQFF. The DNA reads as follows: TGTGCCAGCACCCCCCCCCTGGGGCTAGATGGGTACAATGAGCAGTTCTTC.